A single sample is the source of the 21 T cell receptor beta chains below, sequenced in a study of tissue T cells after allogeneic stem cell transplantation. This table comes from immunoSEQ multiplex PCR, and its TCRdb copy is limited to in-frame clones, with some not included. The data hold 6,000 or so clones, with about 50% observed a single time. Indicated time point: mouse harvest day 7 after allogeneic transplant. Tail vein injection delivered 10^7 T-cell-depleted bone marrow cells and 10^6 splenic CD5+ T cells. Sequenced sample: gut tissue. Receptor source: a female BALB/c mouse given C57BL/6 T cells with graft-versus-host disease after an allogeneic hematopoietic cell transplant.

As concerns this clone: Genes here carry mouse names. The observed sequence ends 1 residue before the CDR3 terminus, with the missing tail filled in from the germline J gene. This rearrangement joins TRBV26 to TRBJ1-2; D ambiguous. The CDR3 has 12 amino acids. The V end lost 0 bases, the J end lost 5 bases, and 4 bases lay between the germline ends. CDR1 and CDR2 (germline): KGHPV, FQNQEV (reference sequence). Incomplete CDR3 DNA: TGTGCCAGCAGTCTGTCAGGGTCCGACTACACC. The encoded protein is CASSLSGSDYT. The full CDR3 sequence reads CASSLSGSDYTF.

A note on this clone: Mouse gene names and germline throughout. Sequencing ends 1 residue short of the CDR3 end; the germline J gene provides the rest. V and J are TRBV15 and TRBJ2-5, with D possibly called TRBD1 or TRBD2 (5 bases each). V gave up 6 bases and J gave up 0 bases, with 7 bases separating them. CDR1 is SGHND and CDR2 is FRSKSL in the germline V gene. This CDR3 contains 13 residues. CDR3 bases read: TGTGCCAGCAGAAGGGACAACCAAGACACCCAGTAC. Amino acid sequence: CASRRDNQDTQY. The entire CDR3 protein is CASRRDNQDTQYF. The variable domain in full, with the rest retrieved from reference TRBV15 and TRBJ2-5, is DAGVTQTPRHEVAEKGQTIILKCEPVSGHNDLFWYRQTKIQGLELLSYFRSKSLMEDGGAFKDRFKAEMLNSSFSTLKIQPTEPKDSAVYLCASRRDNQDTQYFGPGTRLLVL.

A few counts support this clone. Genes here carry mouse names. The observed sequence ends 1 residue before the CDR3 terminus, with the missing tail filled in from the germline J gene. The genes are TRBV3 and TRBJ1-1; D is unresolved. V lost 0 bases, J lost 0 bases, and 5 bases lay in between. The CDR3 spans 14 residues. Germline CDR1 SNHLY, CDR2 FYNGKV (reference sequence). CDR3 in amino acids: CASSLARPNTEVFF. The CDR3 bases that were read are TGTGCCAGCAGCTTAGCCCGTCCAAACACAGAAGTCTTC.

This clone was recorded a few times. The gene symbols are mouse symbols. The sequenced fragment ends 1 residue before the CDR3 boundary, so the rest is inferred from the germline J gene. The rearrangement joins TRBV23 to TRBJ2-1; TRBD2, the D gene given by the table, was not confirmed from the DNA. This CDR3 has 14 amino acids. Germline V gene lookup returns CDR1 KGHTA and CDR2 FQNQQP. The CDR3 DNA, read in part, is TGCTCCAGCAGTCAATCTCTGGGGGGGCCTGAGCAGTTC. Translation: CSSSQSLGGPEQF. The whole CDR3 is CSSSQSLGGPEQFF.

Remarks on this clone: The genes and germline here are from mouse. CDR3 DNA (partial): TGTGCCAGCAGTCATAACAGGGGAAACACAGAAGTCTTC. Protein sequence: CASSHNRGNTEVF. The whole CDR3 sequence reads CASSHNRGNTEVFF. The chain recombines TRBV26 with TRBJ1-1; 7 positions agree with TRBD1. The read comes to an end 1 residue before the CDR3 does, leaving the germline J gene to fill in the end. Germline V lookup: CDR1 KGHPV, CDR2 FQNQEV (reference sequence). This CDR3 comprises 14 residues. V lost 4 bases, J lost 1 base, and 3 bases stayed unmatched.

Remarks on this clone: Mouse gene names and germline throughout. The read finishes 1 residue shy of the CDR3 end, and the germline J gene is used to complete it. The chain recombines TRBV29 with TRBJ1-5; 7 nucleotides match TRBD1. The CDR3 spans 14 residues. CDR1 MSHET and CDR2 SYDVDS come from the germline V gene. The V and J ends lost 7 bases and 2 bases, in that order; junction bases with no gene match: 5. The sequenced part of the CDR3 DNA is TGTGCTAGCACTACCGGGACAGACAACCAGGCTCCGCTT. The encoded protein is CASTTGTDNQAPL. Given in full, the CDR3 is CASTTGTDNQAPLF.

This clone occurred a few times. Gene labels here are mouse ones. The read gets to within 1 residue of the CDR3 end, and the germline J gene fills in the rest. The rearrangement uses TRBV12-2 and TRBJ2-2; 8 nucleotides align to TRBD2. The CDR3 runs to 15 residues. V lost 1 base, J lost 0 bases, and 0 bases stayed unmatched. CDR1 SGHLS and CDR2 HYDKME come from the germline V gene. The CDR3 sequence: CASSLGGANTGQLYF. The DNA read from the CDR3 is TGTGCCAGCTCTCTTGGGGGGGCAAACACCGGGCAGCTCTAC.

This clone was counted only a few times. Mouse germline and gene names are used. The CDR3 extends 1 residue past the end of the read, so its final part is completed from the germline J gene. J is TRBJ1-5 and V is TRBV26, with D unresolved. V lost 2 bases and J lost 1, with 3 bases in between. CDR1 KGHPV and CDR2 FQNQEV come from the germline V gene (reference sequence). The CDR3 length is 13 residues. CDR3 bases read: TGTGCCAGCAGTCTGGGGAACAACCAGGCTCCGCTT. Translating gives CASSLGNNQAPL. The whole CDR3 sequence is CASSLGNNQAPLF.

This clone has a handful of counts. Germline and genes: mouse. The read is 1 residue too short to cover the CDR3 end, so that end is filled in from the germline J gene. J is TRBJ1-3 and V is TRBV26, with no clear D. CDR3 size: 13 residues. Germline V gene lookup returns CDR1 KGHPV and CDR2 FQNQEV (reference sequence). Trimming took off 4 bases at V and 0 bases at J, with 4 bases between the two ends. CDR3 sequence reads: CASSRFSGNTLYF. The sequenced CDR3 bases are TGTGCCAGCAGTCGATTTTCTGGAAATACGCTCTAT.

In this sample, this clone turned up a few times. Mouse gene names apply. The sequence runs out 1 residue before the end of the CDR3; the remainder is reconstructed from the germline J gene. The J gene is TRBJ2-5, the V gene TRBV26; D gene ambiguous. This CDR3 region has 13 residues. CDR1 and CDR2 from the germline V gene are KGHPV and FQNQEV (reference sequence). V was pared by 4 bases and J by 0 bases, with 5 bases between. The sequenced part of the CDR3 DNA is TGTGCCAGCAGTCAAGGTAACCAAGACACCCAGTAC. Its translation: CASSQGNQDTQY. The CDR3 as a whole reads CASSQGNQDTQYF.

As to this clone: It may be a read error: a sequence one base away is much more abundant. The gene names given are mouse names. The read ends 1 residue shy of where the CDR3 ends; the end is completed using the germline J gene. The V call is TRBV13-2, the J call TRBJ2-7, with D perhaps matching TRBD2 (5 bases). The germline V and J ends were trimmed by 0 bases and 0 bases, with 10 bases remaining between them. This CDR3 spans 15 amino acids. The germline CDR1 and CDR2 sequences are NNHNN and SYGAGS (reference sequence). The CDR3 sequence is CASGDAGRSSYEQYF. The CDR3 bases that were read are TGTGCCAGCGGTGATGCTGGGAGGAGCTCCTATGAACAGTAC.

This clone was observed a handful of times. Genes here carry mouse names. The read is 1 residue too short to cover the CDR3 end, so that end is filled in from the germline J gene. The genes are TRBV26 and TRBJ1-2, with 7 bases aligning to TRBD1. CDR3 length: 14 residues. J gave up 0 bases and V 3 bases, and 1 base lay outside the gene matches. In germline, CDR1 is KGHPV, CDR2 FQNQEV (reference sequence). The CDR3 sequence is CASSLQGANSDYTF. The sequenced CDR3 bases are TGTGCCAGCAGTCTTCAGGGGGCAAACTCCGACTACACC. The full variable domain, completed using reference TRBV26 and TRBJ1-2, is NSKVIQTPRYLVKGQGQKAKMRCIPEKGHPVVFWYQQNKNNEFKFLINFQNQEVLQQIDMTEKRFSAECPSNSPCSLEIQSSEAGDSALYLCASSLQGANSDYTFGSGTRLLVI.

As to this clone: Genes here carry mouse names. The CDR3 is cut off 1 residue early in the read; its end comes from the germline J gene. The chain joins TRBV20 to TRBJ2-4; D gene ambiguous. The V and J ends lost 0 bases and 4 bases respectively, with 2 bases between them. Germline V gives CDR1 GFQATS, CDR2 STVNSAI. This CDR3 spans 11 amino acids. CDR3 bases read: TGTGGTGCTAGGGAGGAAAACACCTTGTAC. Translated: CGAREENTLY. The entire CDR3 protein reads CGAREENTLYF.

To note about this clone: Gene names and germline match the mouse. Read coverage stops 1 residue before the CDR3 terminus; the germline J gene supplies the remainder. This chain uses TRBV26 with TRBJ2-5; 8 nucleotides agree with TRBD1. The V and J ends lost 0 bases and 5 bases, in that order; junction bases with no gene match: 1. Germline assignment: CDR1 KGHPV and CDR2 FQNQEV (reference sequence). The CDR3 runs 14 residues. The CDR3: CASSLSTGGDTQYF. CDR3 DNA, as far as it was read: TGTGCCAGCAGTCTGTCAACAGGGGGAGACACCCAGTAC.

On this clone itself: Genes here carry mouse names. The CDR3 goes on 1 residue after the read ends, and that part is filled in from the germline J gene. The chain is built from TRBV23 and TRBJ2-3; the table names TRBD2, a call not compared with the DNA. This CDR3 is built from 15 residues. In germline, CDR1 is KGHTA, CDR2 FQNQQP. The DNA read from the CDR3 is TGCTCCAGCAGTCTGGGGGGGTCTAGTGCAGAAACGCTGTAT. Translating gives CSSSLGGSSAETLY. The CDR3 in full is CSSSLGGSSAETLYF.

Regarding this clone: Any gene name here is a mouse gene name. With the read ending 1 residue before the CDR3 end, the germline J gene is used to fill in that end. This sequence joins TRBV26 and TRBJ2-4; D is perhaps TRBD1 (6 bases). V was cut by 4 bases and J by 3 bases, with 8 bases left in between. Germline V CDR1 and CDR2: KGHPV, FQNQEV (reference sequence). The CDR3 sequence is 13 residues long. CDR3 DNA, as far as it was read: TGTGCCAGCAGTCGGGGACAACAAAACACCTTGTAC. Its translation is CASSRGQQNTLY. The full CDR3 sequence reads CASSRGQQNTLYF.

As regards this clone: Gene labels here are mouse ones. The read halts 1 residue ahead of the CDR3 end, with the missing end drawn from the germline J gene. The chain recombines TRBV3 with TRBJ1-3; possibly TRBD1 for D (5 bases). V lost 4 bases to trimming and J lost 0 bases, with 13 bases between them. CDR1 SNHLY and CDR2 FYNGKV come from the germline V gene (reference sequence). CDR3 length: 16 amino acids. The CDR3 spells CASSWDGAFSGNTLYF. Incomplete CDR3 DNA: TGTGCCAGCAGCTGGGACGGTGCCTTTTCTGGAAATACGCTCTAT.

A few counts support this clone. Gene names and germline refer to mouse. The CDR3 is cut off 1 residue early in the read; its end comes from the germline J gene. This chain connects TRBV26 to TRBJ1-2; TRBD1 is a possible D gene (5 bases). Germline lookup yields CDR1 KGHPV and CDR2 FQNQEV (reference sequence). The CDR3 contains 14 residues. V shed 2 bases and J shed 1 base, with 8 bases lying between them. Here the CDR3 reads CASSLPGINSDYTF. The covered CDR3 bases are TGTGCCAGCAGTCTGCCAGGGATAAACTCCGACTACACC.

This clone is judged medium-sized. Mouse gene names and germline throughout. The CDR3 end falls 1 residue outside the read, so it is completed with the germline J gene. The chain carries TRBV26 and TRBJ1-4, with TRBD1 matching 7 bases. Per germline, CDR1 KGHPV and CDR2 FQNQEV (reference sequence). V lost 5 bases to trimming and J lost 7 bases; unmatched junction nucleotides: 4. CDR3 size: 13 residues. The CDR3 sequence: CASSVGTAERLFF. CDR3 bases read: TGTGCCAGCAGTGTCGGGACAGCCGAAAGATTATTT.

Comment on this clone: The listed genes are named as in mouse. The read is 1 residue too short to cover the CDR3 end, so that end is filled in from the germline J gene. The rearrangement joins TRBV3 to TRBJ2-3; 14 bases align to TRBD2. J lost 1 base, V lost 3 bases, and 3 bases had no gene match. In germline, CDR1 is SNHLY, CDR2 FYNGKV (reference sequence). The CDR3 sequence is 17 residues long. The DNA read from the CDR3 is TGTGCCAGCAGCTTGGGACTGGGGGGGCTCGGTGCAGAAACGCTGTAT. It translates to CASSLGLGGLGAETLY. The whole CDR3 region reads CASSLGLGGLGAETLYF.

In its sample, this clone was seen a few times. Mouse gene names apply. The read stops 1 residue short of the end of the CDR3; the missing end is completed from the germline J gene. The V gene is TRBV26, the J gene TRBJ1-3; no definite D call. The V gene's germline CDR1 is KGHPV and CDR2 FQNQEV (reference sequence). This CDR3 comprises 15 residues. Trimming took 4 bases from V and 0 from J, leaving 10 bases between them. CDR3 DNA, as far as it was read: TGTGCCAGCAGTCAGACGTCGAATTCTGGAAATACGCTCTAT. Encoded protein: CASSQTSNSGNTLY. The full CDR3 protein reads CASSQTSNSGNTLYF.